This T cell receptor beta chain was obtained from a study of CD8 T cells in Susac syndrome. Broader study findings: TCR sequencing and HLA analysis covered a relatively small number of individuals.

From blood CD8+ and CD4+ T cells, the TCR beta chain was sequenced. It was negative isolation that provided the CD8+ and CD4+ T cells, whereas TEMRA cells were enriched by FACS. The CDR3 sequence is 16 residues long. Germline V CDR1 and CDR2: LGHDT, YNNKEL (reference sequence). The V and J ends lost 5 bases and 2 bases respectively, with 19 bases between them. A word on this clonotype: Antigen specificity is unknown.

When the RNA was reverse transcribed, random hexamers were used with an input of roughly 0.5 to 1 ug. The TCR beta CDR3 was amplified by immunoSEQ multiplex PCR across 54 Vbeta, 13 Jbeta. TCRdb reprocessed the immunoSEQ multiplex PCR reads with MiXCR, giving one entry per CDR3 protein. The sample holds around 300,000 distinct CDR3 sequences; about 90% are singletons and the top ten take approximately 0.065%. J is TRBJ2-7 and V is TRBV3-1, with D possibly called TRBD1 or TRBD2 (5 bases each). This clonotype originated in a human donor with multiple sclerosis. The sequenced material came from CD4+ T cells from PBMCs. The CDR3 region has the DNA TGTGCCAGCAGCAAACGCACAGGACGGGGAGCCTACGAGCAGTACTTC. As protein: CASSKRTGRGAYEQYF.